These T cell receptor beta chains were read from a single sample in a study of blood T cell repertoires in COVID-19. Generated by immunoSEQ multiplex PCR, the TCRdb table keeps only in-frame clones and is missing some. Of about 300,000 clones detected, 88% appear once; the ten largest clones hold just under 7%. The specimen was peripheral blood. Receptor source: a woman in her thirties who had recovered from COVID-19. The CDR3 runs from the conserved cysteine through the conserved F or W. The D gene is left open where the match is weak. Not all rows give a size; the values are once, few, many and, for expanded clones, a class.

clone size	D gene	J gene	V gene	CDR3 protein	CDR3 DNA
-	-	TRBJ2-7	TRBV11-3	CASSRPGASYEQYF	TGTGCCAGCAGCCGTCCAGGGGCTTCCTACGAGCAGTACTTC
-	TRBD1	TRBJ1-5	TRBV7-9	CASSLVAGGVNQPQHF	TGTGCCAGCAGCTTAGTAGCAGGGGGAGTGAATCAGCCCCAGCATTTT
once	-	TRBJ2-3	TRBV7-6	CASSLKGNTQYF	TGTGCCAGCAGCTTAAAGGGGAATACGCAGTATTTT
-	-	TRBJ2-3	TRBV5-1	CASSLASDATSTDTQYF	TGCGCCAGCAGCTTGGCCTCTGATGCCACTAGCACAGATACGCAGTATTTT
few	-	TRBJ1-5	TRBV7-9	CASSSVGGGRLSAQHF	TGTGCCAGCAGCTCGGTGGGCGGGGGCCGCCTTTCAGCCCAGCATTTT
-	TRBD1	TRBJ2-7	TRBV6-5	CASSLTGGVYEQYF	TGTGCCAGCAGTTTGACAGGGGGAGTCTACGAGCAGTACTTC
few	-	TRBJ1-6	TRBV28	CASGGTWGNSPLHF	TGTGCCAGCGGAGGGACGTGGGGAAATTCACCCCTCCACTTT
-	-	TRBJ1-5	TRBV28	CARGRISQPQHF	TGTGCCAGGGGGCGCATTAGTCAGCCCCAGCATTTT
-	-	TRBJ2-5	TRBV28	CASSLRPGRGIWETQYF	TGTGCCAGCAGTTTAAGGCCGGGCAGGGGAATTTGGGAGACCCAGTACTTC
-	-	TRBJ2-1	TRBV2	CASSVVQGTYNEQFF	TGTGCCAGCAGTGTGGTGCAGGGCACCTACAATGAGCAGTTCTTC
-	TRBD1	TRBJ1-1	TRBV19	CASRWDRGNTEAFF	TGTGCCAGTAGGTGGGACAGGGGGAACACTGAAGCTTTCTTT
-	TRBD1	TRBJ1-1	TRBV28	CASSTPGQMNTEAFF	TGTGCCAGCAGCACCCCGGGACAGATGAACACTGAAGCTTTCTTT
-	TRBD2	TRBJ2-3	TRBV9	CASSPGTSGTDTQYF	TGTGCCAGCAGCCCCGGGACTAGCGGCACAGATACGCAGTATTTT
-	-	TRBJ2-7	TRBV10-2	CASSAYRVPYEQYF	TGCGCCAGCAGTGCTTACAGGGTACCCTACGAGCAGTACTTC
-	-	TRBJ1-2	TRBV9	CASSVAPQGPGGYTF	TGTGCCAGCAGCGTAGCTCCACAGGGTCCCGGTGGCTACACCTTC
-	-	TRBJ1-5	TRBV5-1	CASSLSWQGQPQHF	TGCGCCAGCAGCTTGTCCTGGCAGGGTCAGCCCCAGCATTTT
-	-	TRBJ2-4	TRBV18	CASSPAGKNIQYF	TGTGCCAGCTCACCCGCCGGGAAGAACATTCAGTACTTC
once	TRBD2	TRBJ2-7	TRBV13	CASSLPGEGYEQYF	TGTGCCAGCAGCTTGCCCGGGGAGGGGTACGAGCAGTACTTC
few	-	TRBJ1-4	TRBV28	CASQNIQGHNEKLFF	TGTGCCAGCCAAAACATCCAGGGTCACAATGAAAAACTGTTTTTT
-	-	TRBJ1-5	TRBV19	CASSIPTPGVPQPQHF	TGTGCCAGTAGTATACCTACCCCGGGGGTGCCCCAGCCCCAGCATTTT
-	TRBD1	TRBJ2-7	TRBV19	CASSGGTGGQQYF	TGTGCCAGTAGTGGCGGGACAGGGGGCCAGCAGTACTTC
-	TRBD2	TRBJ2-7	TRBV6-2/TRBV6-3	CASSKSGTNYEQYF	TGTGCCAGCAGTAAATCCGGGACTAACTACGAGCAGTACTTC
-	TRBD2	TRBJ2-7	TRBV19	CASSPAGGGYEQYF	TGTGCCAGTAGTCCGGCCGGGGGGGGCTACGAGCAGTACTTC
-	-	TRBJ1-3	TRBV4-1	CASSREGGSGNTIYF	TGCGCCAGCAGCCGAGAAGGGGGATCTGGAAACACCATATATTTT
-	-	TRBJ1-1	TRBV12-3/TRBV12-4	CASSFQGQTEAFF	TGTGCCAGCAGTTTCCAGGGTCAAACTGAAGCTTTCTTT
-	TRBD2	TRBJ2-1	TRBV4-2	CASSQDETSGGAEEQFF	TGTGCCAGCAGCCAAGATGAAACTAGCGGGGGGGCTGAGGAGCAGTTCTTC
-	TRBD1	TRBJ2-7	TRBV28	CASSPFGGQGPYEQYF	TGTGCCAGCAGCCCTTTTGGGGGACAGGGGCCCTACGAGCAGTACTTC
-	TRBD2	TRBJ2-3	TRBV7-9	CASSLTSGGIPSTDTQYF	TGTGCCAGCAGCTTAACTAGCGGGGGGATCCCTAGCACAGATACGCAGTATTTT
-	TRBD2	TRBJ2-2	TRBV5-6	CASSSIGLEYTGELFF	TGTGCCAGCAGCTCTATCGGACTAGAGTACACCGGGGAGCTGTTTTTT
-	-	TRBJ1-1	TRBV28	CASSQGLNTEAFF	TGTGCCAGCAGTCAGGGCTTGAACACTGAAGCTTTCTTT